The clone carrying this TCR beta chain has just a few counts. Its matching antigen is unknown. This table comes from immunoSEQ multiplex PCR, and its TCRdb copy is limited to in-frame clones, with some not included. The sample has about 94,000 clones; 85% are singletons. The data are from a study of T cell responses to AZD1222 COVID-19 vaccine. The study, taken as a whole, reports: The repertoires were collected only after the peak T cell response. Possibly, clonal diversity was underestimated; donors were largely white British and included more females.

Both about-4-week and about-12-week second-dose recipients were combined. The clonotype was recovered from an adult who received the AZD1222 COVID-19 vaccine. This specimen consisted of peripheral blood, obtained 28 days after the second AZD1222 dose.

The CDR3 loop reads CASSLRGANEQFF. The CDR3, as DNA: TGTGCCAGCAGTTTACGGGGGGCTAATGAGCAGTTCTTC. This chain joins TRBV27 and TRBJ2-1; TRBD2 might be the D (7 bases). The CDR3 is made up of 13 amino acids. Germline V gives CDR1 MNHEY, CDR2 SMNVEV (reference sequence). Between the trimmed V and J ends, which lost 2 bases and 7 bases, there was a span of 9 bases.